The clone carrying this T cell receptor beta chain is a singleton in its sample. Germline lookup yields CDR1 SGHRS and CDR2 YFSETQ. This CDR3 contains 13 residues. Germline trimming cut 3 bases from V and 7 bases from J; bases unmatched to any gene: 5. The data are from a study of OX40 agonist ivuxolimab in advanced cancers. Profiling relied on immunoSEQ multiplex PCR, and the TCRdb table lists in-frame clones only, not all of them. The data contain about 65,000 clones, roughly 91% of them singletons. Sequences were derived from CD4+ or CD8+ T cells sorted from blood, sampled in a trial of the OX40 agonist ivuxolimab. J is TRBJ1-2 and V is TRBV5-1, with 8 bases identical to TRBD1. This TCR was recovered from an adult with an advanced solid tumor such as melanoma, head and neck, liver or kidney cancer. The CDR3: CASSWGQAGGYTF. Written as DNA, the CDR3 is TGCGCCAGCAGCTGGGGACAGGCTGGTGGCTACACCTTC.